Listed below are T cell receptor beta chains from one sample, sequenced in a study of technical replicates of blood from a handful of donors. The data were produced by immunoSEQ multiplex PCR, yet TCRdb's version contains in-frame clones alone and is incomplete. The sample lists over 25,000 clones, approximately 94% seen once, with under 5% in the top ten. Sequenced sample: PBMCs. These TCRs come from a human donor in good health. Some clones in this sample may be carry-over from other donors' samples. CDR3s include the opening cysteine and the closing phenylalanine or tryptophan.

cdr3_length,v_call,cdr3_aa
14,TRBV11-2,CASSPTGTTGEQFF
10,TRBV18,CASANNEQFF
12,TRBV27,CASSPNNQPQHF
16,TRBV6-5,CASSYRGRPSTDTQYF
13,TRBV5-1,CASSSGISYEQYF
12,TRBV5-1,CASMGGNYEQYF
15,TRBV9,CASSPGQQRITEAFF
13,TRBV29-1,CSVEKGGGTEAFF
11,TRBV6-6,CASSSNQPQHF
14,TRBV2,CASSQTASSYEQYF
16,TRBV7-7,CASSSGLAGGQETQYF
15,TRBV5-1,CASSLTGTGAAEAFF
14,TRBV30,CAWSLGQGSSEAFF
14,TRBV6-5,CASSWTSGAVEQFF
13,TRBV9,CASSVSENYGYTF
15,TRBV7-8,CASSSRDRGGQPQHF
13,TRBV28,CASSFDRYQPQHF